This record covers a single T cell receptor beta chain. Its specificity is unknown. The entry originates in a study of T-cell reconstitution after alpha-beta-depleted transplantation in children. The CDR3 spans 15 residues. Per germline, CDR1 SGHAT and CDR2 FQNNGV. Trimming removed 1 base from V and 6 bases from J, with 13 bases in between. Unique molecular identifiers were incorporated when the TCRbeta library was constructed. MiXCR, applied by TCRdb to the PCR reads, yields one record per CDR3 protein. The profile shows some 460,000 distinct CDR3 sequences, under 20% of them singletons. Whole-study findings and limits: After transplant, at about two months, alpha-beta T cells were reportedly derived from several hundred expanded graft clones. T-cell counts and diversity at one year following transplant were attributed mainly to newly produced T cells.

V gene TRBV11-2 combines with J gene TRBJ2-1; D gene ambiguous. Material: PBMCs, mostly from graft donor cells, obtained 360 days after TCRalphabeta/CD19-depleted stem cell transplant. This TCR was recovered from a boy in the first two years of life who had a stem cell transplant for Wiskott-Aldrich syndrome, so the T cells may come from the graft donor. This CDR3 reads CASSLGFIAGNEQFF. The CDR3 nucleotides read TGTGCCAGCAGCTTAGGTTTCATTGCAGGCAATGAGCAGTTCTTC.